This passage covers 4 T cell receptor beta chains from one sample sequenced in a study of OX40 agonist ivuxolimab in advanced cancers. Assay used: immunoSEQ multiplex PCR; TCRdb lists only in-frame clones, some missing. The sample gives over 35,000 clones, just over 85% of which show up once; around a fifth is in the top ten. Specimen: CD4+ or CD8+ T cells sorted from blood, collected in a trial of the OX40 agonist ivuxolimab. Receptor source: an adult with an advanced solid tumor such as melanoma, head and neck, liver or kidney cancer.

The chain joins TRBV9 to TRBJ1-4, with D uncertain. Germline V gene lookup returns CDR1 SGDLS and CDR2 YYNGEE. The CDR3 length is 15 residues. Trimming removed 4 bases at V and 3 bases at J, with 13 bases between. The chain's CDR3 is CASSPDSGANEKLFF. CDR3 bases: TGTGCCAGCAGCCCTGACTCCGGCGCTAATGAAAAACTGTTTTTT.

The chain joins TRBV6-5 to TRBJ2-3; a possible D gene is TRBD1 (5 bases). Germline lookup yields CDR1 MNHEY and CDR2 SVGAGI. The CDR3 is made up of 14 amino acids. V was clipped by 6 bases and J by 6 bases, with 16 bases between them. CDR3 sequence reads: CASSFGAPRDTQYF. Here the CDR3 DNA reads TGTGCCAGCAGCTTTGGGGCACCACGTGATACGCAGTATTTT.

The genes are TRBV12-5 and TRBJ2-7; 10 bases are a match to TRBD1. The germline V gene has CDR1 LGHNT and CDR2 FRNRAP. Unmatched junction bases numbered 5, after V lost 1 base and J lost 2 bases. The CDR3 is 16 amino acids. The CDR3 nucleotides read TGTGCTAGTGGTTTGGCTCCGGGACAGGGGCCCTACGAGCAGTACTTC. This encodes CASGLAPGQGPYEQYF.

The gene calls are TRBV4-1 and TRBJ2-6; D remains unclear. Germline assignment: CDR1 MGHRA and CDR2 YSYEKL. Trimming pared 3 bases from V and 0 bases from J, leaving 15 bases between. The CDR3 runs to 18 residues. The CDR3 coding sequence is TGCGCCAGCAGCCACTGGGATCCGGATCTCTCTGGGGCCAACGTCCTGACTTTC. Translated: CASSHWDPDLSGANVLTF.